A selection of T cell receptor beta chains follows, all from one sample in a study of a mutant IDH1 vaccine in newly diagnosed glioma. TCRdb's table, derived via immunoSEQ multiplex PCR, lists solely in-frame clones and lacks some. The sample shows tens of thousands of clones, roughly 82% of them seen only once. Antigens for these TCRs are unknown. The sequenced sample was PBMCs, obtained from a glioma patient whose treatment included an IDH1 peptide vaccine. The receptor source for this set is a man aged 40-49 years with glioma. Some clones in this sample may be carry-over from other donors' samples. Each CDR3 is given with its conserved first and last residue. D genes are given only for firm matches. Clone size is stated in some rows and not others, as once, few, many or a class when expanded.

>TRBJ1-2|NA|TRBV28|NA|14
CASSFPSGVYGYTF
TGTGCCAGCAGTTTCCCCTCGGGGGTCTATGGCTACACCTTC
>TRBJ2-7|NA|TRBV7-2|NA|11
CASSPSYEQYF
TGTGCCAGCAGCCCATCCTACGAGCAGTACTTC
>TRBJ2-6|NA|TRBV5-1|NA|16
CASVGRLDSGANVLTF
TGCGCCAGCGTAGGACGGTTAGACTCTGGGGCCAACGTCCTGACTTTC
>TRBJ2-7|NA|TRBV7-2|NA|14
CASSLRGPPGEQYF
TGTGCCAGCAGCTTACGGGGACCCCCTGGGGAGCAGTACTTC
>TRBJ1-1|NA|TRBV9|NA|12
CASSVEATEAFF
TGTGCCAGCAGCGTAGAGGCCACTGAAGCTTTCTTT
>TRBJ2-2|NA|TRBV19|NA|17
CASSISEGGPNTGELFF
TGTGCCAGTAGTATTTCGGAGGGGGGCCCGAACACCGGGGAGCTGTTTTTT
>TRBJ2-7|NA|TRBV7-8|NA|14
CASSLVLGSYEQYF
TGTGCCAGCAGCTTAGTTTTAGGGAGCTACGAGCAGTACTTC
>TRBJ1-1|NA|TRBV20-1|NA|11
CSARPGAEAFF
TGCAGTGCTAGGCCTGGGGCTGAAGCTTTCTTT
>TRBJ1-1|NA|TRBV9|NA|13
CASSLKSGLVAFF
TGTGCCAGCAGCCTCAAATCGGGGTTGGTGGCTTTCTTT
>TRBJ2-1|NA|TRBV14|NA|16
CASSQEAPRDYNEQFF
TGTGCCAGCAGCCAAGAAGCCCCCCGGGACTACAATGAGCAGTTCTTC
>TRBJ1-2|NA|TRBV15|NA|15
CATSASRDLRKGYTF
TGTGCCACCAGCGCCTCCAGGGACTTACGTAAAGGCTACACCTTC
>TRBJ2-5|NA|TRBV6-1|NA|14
CASKWGGSKETQYF
TGTGCCAGCAAGTGGGGGGGCTCCAAAGAGACCCAGTACTTC
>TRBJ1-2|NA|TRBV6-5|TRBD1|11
CASSTGGGYTF
TGTGCCAGCAGTACAGGGGGTGGCTACACCTTC
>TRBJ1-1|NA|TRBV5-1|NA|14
CASSPDGMSTEAFF
TGCGCCAGCAGCCCGGACGGGATGAGCACTGAAGCTTTCTTT
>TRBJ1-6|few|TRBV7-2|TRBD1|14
CASRLDRYNSPLHF
TGTGCCAGCAGGTTGGACAGGTATAATTCACCCCTCCACTTT
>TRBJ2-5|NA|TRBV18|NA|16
CASSPTNAGIVKTQYF
TGTGCCAGCTCACCTACAAATGCAGGGATTGTGAAGACCCAGTACTTC
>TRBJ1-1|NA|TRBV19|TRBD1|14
CASRYRGQFTEAFF
TGTGCCAGTAGGTATAGGGGACAGTTCACTGAAGCTTTCTTT
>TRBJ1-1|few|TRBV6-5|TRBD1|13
CASRSGGNTEAFF
TGTGCCAGCAGGTCAGGGGGCAACACTGAAGCTTTCTTT
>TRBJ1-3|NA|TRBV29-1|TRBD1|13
CSGVQGSGNTIYF
TGCAGCGGGGTACAGGGGTCTGGAAACACCATATATTTT
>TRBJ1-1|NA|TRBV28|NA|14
CASSPPRLNTEAFF
TGTGCCAGCAGTCCCCCCAGATTGAACACTGAAGCTTTCTTT
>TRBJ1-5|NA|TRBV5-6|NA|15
CASSLEGQGHQPQHF
TGTGCCAGCAGCTTGGAGGGTCAGGGTCATCAGCCCCAGCATTTT
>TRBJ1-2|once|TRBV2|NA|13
CASSDKVRYGYTF
TGTGCCAGCAGTGATAAGGTGCGCTATGGCTACACCTTC
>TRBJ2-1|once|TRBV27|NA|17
CASSLSIGQSPYNEQFF
TGTGCCAGCAGTTTATCGATAGGACAGAGCCCCTACAATGAGCAGTTCTTC
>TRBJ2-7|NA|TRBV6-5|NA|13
CASSPDYHYEQYF
TGTGCCAGCAGTCCGGACTATCACTACGAGCAGTACTTC
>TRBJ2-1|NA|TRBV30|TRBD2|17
CAWNGAGGEGPGNEQFF
TGTGCCTGGAACGGAGCGGGGGGCGAGGGGCCTGGGAATGAGCAGTTCTTC
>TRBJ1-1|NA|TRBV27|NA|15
CASSSPRPDDTEAFF
TGTGCCAGCAGTTCCCCCCGCCCCGATGATACTGAAGCTTTCTTT
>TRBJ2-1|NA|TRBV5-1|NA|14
CASSLWGDYNEQFF
TGCGCCAGCAGCTTGTGGGGAGACTACAATGAGCAGTTCTTC
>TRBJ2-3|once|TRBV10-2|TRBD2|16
CASRTSGGARTDTQYF
TGCGCCAGCAGGACTAGCGGGGGGGCCCGCACAGATACGCAGTATTTT
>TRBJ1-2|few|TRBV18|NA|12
CASSPEAYGYTF
TGTGCCAGCTCTCCGGAGGCCTATGGCTACACCTTC
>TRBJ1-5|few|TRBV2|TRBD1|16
CASSRARGNSNQPQHF
TGTGCCAGCAGTAGGGCCAGGGGGAATAGCAATCAGCCCCAGCATTTT
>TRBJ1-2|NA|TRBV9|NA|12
CASSVGGNGYTF
TGTGCCAGCAGCGTAGGGGGGAATGGCTACACCTTC
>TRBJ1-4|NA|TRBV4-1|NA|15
CASSLKTGSRWELFF
TGCGCCAGCAGCCTCAAAACAGGGTCCCGATGGGAACTGTTTTTT
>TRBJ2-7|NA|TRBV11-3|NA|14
CASSCDTESYEQYF
TGTGCCAGCAGCTGCGACACGGAATCCTACGAGCAGTACTTC
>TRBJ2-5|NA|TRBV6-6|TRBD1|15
CASRDSGQGQETQYF
TGTGCCAGCAGAGACTCGGGACAGGGCCAAGAGACCCAGTACTTC
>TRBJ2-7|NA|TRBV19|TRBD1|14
CASTPTGGIYEQYF
TGTGCCAGTACCCCGACAGGGGGCATCTACGAGCAGTACTTC
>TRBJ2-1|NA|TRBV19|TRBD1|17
CASSILTGTDLYNEQFF
TGTGCCAGTAGTATACTGACCGGGACAGATCTCTACAATGAGCAGTTCTTC
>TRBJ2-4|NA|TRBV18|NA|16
CASSSSDFLAKNIQYF
TGTGCCAGCTCATCCTCGGACTTCCTAGCCAAAAACATTCAGTACTTC
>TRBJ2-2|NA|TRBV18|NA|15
CASSPPSYHTGELFF
TGTGCCAGCTCACCACCTAGCTACCACACCGGGGAGCTGTTTTTT
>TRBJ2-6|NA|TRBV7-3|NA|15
CASSRQPSGANVLTF
TGTGCCAGCAGCCGCCAACCCTCTGGGGCCAACGTCCTGACTTTC
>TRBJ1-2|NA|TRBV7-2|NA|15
CASSLAGGIGYGYTF
TGTGCCAGCAGCTTAGCAGGGGGTATCGGCTATGGCTACACCTTC
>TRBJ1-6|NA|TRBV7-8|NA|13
CASSLYGDRPLHF
TGTGCCAGCAGCTTATATGGGGACCGGCCCCTCCACTTT
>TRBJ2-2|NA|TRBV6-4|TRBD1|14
CASSKAGGTGELFF
TGTGCCAGCAGTAAGGCAGGGGGCACCGGGGAGCTGTTTTTT
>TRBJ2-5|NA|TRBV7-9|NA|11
CAGEKRSSKDF
TGTGCCGGAGAGAAGCGGAGCTCGAAGGACTTC
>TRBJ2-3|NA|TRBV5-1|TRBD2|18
CASSPLGASGESTDTQYF
TGCGCCAGCAGCCCCTTAGGCGCTAGCGGGGAGAGCACAGATACGCAGTATTTT
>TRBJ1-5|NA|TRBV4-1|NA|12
CASSQGYQPQHF
TGCGCCAGCAGCCAAGGTTATCAGCCCCAGCATTTT
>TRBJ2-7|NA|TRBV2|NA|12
CASSVSRDEQYF
TGTGCCAGCAGTGTTTCCAGGGACGAGCAGTACTTC
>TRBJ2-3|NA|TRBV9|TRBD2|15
CASSELAGGTDTQYF
TGTGCCAGCAGCGAGCTAGCGGGGGGCACAGATACGCAGTATTTT
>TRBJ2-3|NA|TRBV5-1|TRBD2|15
CASSVTTLLADTQYF
TGCGCCAGCAGCGTCACTACCCTACTAGCGGATACGCAGTATTTT
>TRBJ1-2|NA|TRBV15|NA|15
CATSRGLGANYGYTF
TGTGCCACCAGCAGGGGGCTAGGGGCTAACTATGGCTACACCTTC
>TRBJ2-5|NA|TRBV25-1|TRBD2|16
CASSEYRGGGRETQYF
TGTGCCAGCAGTGAATACCGTGGCGGGGGACGGGAGACCCAGTACTTC
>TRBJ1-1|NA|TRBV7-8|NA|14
CASSPRAMNTEAFF
TGTGCCAGCAGCCCCAGGGCCATGAACACTGAAGCTTTCTTT
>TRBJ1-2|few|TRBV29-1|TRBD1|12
CSAGTGGYGYTF
TGCAGCGCCGGGACAGGGGGCTATGGCTACACCTTC
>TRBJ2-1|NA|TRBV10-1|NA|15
CASSDEGSSYNEQFF
TGCGCCAGCAGTGACGAGGGGAGCTCCTACAATGAGCAGTTCTTC